A selection of T cell receptor beta chains follows, all from one sample in a study of beta chain features in type 1 diabetes. TCRdb's copy holds only in-frame clones and misses some; the assay was immunoSEQ multiplex PCR. The data show roughly 370,000 clones, with around 14% seen just once and 0.035% to 0.045% held by the top ten. Sequencing was carried out using naive CD4+ T cells from blood. These receptors came from a man younger than 40 in good health. CDR3s include the opening cysteine and the closing phenylalanine or tryptophan. The size field is filled for only some rows; it gives once, few, many or a size class.

clone_size j_call v_call cdr3_aa
- TRBJ2-5 TRBV29-1 CSVAPSGSLSETQYF
few TRBJ2-3 TRBV9 CASSVDYATDTQYF
- TRBJ2-3 TRBV7-9 CASSLNLPDTQYF
- TRBJ1-1 TRBV9 CASSVADSQRVEAFF
few TRBJ2-7 TRBV9 CASSVGGGAGTYEQYF
few TRBJ1-5 TRBV6-5 CASSYWEGSQHF
- TRBJ2-3 TRBV7-2 CASLRSGPRTDTQYF
- TRBJ1-5 TRBV30 CAWDRGGGGNQPQHF
- TRBJ1-1 TRBV7-9 CASSLGEENTEAFF
many TRBJ2-5 TRBV19 CASSVQETQYF
- TRBJ1-3 TRBV10-3 CAISESEGAGNTIYF
once TRBJ2-1 TRBV7-9 CASSLRLAQVANEQFF
few TRBJ2-1 TRBV5-4 CASRNTSYNEQFF
- TRBJ2-1 TRBV10-3 CAISESSGHEQFF
- TRBJ2-5 TRBV29-1 CSVEIETQYF
few TRBJ2-1 TRBV5-6 CASSARQNLNEQFF
few TRBJ2-3 TRBV6-5 CASSSAGTDTQYF
- TRBJ2-3 TRBV7-2 CASSQQGTLSTDTQYF
few TRBJ2-2 TRBV7-2 CASSRLAGNTGELFF
- TRBJ2-3 TRBV20-1 CSALGGMQYF
- TRBJ2-1 TRBV5-4 CASRQGAVNEQFF
once TRBJ2-7 TRBV28 CASTAGGGYEQYF
- TRBJ1-2 TRBV7-2 CASSLARRKWNIGYTF
few TRBJ2-1 TRBV15 CATSTPRGATYNEQFF
- TRBJ1-2 TRBV7-9 CASSSRQFGYGYTF
- TRBJ2-5 TRBV18 CASSPSQIQETQYF
few TRBJ2-7 TRBV7-2 CASSWTTDYEQYF
- TRBJ2-5 TRBV20-1 CSARKETQYF
- TRBJ1-2 TRBV9 CASSVVGRPNDGYTF
few TRBJ2-2 TRBV18 CASSPRFRLNGELFF
few TRBJ2-7 TRBV27 CASSSLRGTSGYEQYF
- TRBJ2-3 TRBV10-3 CAISRRGPDTQYF
- TRBJ2-7 TRBV20-1 CSAINRDEQYF
few TRBJ2-3 TRBV2 CASLQGVSTDTQYF
few TRBJ1-1 TRBV9 CASSVGAREGNTEAFF
few TRBJ2-7 TRBV4-3 CASSRQLAGASYEQYF
few TRBJ2-7 TRBV9 CASSVAGGALYEQYF
few TRBJ2-3 TRBV7-2 CASSASGTSGGRTDTQYF
- TRBJ2-3 TRBV4-2 CASSRSAGVTDTQYF
few TRBJ2-1 TRBV6-1 CARPGLSTYNEQFF
- TRBJ2-3 TRBV14 CASSHSMKEYF
- TRBJ2-5 TRBV30 CAWSTRLETQYF
few TRBJ2-1 TRBV6-5 CASSFSKAPYNEQFF
few TRBJ2-2 TRBV9 CASSGGELFF
- TRBJ2-5 TRBV10-3 CAIREGQTPQETQYF
few TRBJ2-1 TRBV6-6 CASLGGGPNSYNEQFF
- TRBJ2-1 TRBV9 CASSVVPASNNEQFF